What follows describes a single TCR beta chain. The data are from a study of CD8 T cells in Susac syndrome. CD8+ and CD4+ T cells taken from blood had their TCR beta sequenced. Controls were healthy donors (matched for age and sex). The TEMRA cells underwent FACS enrichment, while the CD8+ and CD4+ T cells underwent negative isolation. Reverse transcription of roughly 0.5 to 1 ug RNA used random hexamers. Multiplex PCR with immunoSEQ amplified the TCR beta CDR3 across 54 Vbeta and 13 Jbeta. TCRdb redid the calling of the immunoSEQ multiplex PCR reads with MiXCR, one entry per CDR3 protein. The table lists over 95,000 distinct CDR3 sequences, approximately 90% of them singletons. The clonotype comes from a human donor in good health. Sequenced material: CD8+ T cells from PBMCs.

CDR3 sequence: CSVGGAQFF. CDR3 in DNA: TGCAGCGTTGGGGGTGCGCAGTTCTTC. The gene calls are TRBV29-1 and TRBJ2-1, with D uncertain. Trimming removed 4 bases at V and 12 bases at J, with 7 bases between. The CDR3 has 9 residues. Germline loops: CDR1 SQVTM, CDR2 ANQGSEA.